The next 12 T cell receptor beta chains were all read from a single sample in a study of shared T cell receptors in the human thymus. The protocol was immunoSEQ multiplex PCR, while the TCRdb copy is restricted to in-frame clones and leaves out a portion. The table shows 500,000 to 850,000 clones, with around 87% occurring only once. The same sample was also used in a study of human thymus T cells.

The sequencing input was thymocytes. These receptors all stem from a boy in the first two years of life with a congenital heart defect.

This rearrangement joins TRBV5-6 to TRBJ1-1, with TRBD1 as a possible D gene (5 bases). The CDR3 spans 19 residues. V was trimmed by 1 base and J by 0 bases, leaving 22 bases between them. From germline, CDR1 is SGHDT and CDR2 YYEEEE. The CDR3 here is CASSLCAGPKYRMNTEAFF. The DNA of the CDR3 is TGTGCCAGCAGCTTGTGTGCGGGGCCTAAATACAGGATGAACACTGAAGCTTTCTTT.

The J gene is TRBJ1-4, the V gene TRBV6-6, with TRBD1 matching 10 bases. With 2 bases clipped from V and 8 bases from J, the junction kept 5 bases outside the gene matches. This CDR3 is 15 amino acids long. In germline, CDR1 is MNHNY, CDR2 SVGAGI (reference sequence). The CDR3 DNA reads TGTGCCAGCAGTTACGGGGGGACAGGGGACGAAAAACTGTTTTTT. Translating gives CASSYGGTGDEKLFF.

Only one count was recorded for this clone. The chain combines TRBV4-1 with TRBJ1-1, with TRBD1 matching 8 bases. Trimming took 1 base from V and 4 from J; bases not matched to a gene: 8. The CDR3 loop spans 16 amino acids. CDR1 and CDR2 (germline): MGHRA, YSYEKL. The CDR3 spells CASSQAYQGAGTEAFF. The CDR3 DNA reads as TGCGCCAGCAGCCAAGCTTACCAGGGGGCTGGCACTGAAGCTTTCTTT.

This clone was recorded once. The CDR3 is CASSLPGLDEQFF. CDR3 DNA sequence: TGTGCCAGCAGCCTACCAGGCTTGGATGAGCAGTTCTTC. V is TRBV9 and J is TRBJ2-1; D is undetermined. The CDR3 has 13 residues. The V gene's germline CDR1 is SGDLS and CDR2 YYNGEE. Trimming left V 4 bases short and J 8 bases short, with 13 bases between.

With respect to this clone: This same CDR3 is encoded by further DNA sequences in the sample. This chain uses TRBV7-7 with TRBJ2-7; 9 bases agree with TRBD1. V trimming: 2 bases; J trimming: 0 bases; junction bases outside the gene matches: 5. Germline V CDR1 and CDR2: SSHAT, FNYEAQ (reference sequence). This CDR3 contains 16 residues. The CDR3 sequence is CASSLHRGLLSYEQYF. The CDR3, as DNA: TGTGCCAGCAGCTTACACAGGGGGCTCCTCTCCTACGAGCAGTACTTC.

This clone was seen just once. This chain uses TRBV7-9 with TRBJ2-3; TRBD2 matches at 9 bases. CDR1 is SEHNR, CDR2 FQNEAQ, per germline (reference sequence). Trimming at V came to 3 bases and at J to 0 bases, leaving 4 bases not matched to a gene. The CDR3 has 16 amino acids. Here the CDR3 reads CASSLLAGPSTDTQYF. The CDR3 DNA follows: TGTGCCAGCAGCTTGCTAGCGGGACCTAGCACAGATACGCAGTATTTT.

There are a few counts of this clone. The chain employs TRBV7-9 and TRBJ2-2; 7 nucleotides agree with TRBD2. The V gene end was trimmed by 4 bases and the J gene end by 6 bases; junction bases not matched to a gene: 14. This CDR3 has 17 amino acids. Germline lookup yields CDR1 SEHNR and CDR2 FQNEAQ (reference sequence). The CDR3 loop is CASSSLSNSGWSGELFF. The CDR3 DNA reads TGTGCCAGCAGCTCCCTATCCAATAGCGGGTGGTCCGGGGAGCTGTTTTTT.

The V gene is TRBV7-6, the J gene TRBJ2-1; D possibly corresponds to TRBD1 (6 bases). The CDR3 length is 14 residues. V lost 7 bases to trimming and J lost 7 bases, with 17 bases between them. The V gene's germline CDR1 is SGHVS and CDR2 FNYEAQ. The CDR3 protein is CASTPTTGDNEQFF. Here the CDR3 DNA reads TGTGCCAGCACCCCCACGACAGGTGATAATGAGCAGTTCTTC.

The chain links TRBV9 to TRBJ1-2; D gene uncertain. The CDR3 sequence is 15 residues long. Germline CDR1 SGDLS, CDR2 YYNGEE. V was trimmed by 3 bases and J by 0 bases, leaving 12 bases between them. The CDR3 DNA reads TGTGCCAGCAGCGATCCAGGAACTCCTAACTATGGCTACACCTTC. Translating gives CASSDPGTPNYGYTF.

The chain is built from TRBV4-3 and TRBJ1-2, with D perhaps TRBD1 (5 bases). The CDR3 length is 14 residues. V lost 0 bases, J lost 9 bases, and 14 bases lay in between. The germline CDR1 and CDR2 sequences are LGHNA and YSLEER. DNA of the CDR3: TGCGCCAGCAGCCAAGAAGGGGCAGACGTCCGCTACACCTTC. Encoded protein: CASSQEGADVRYTF.

The chain employs TRBV18 and TRBJ2-7; D may be TRBD2 (6 bases). With 3 bases removed from V and 3 bases from J, the gap between germline ends came to 15 bases. Per germline, CDR1 KGHSH and CDR2 LQKENI. CDR3 length: 15 amino acids. The CDR3, as DNA: TGTGCCAGCTCACCTCCGGGGAGGAATGTCTACGAGCAGTACTTC. Amino acids: CASSPPGRNVYEQYF.

The gene calls are TRBV28 and TRBJ1-5; 11 bases agree with TRBD1. J gave up 0 bases and V 6 bases, and 7 bases lay outside the gene matches. The germline gives CDR1 MDHEN, CDR2 SYDVKM. The CDR3 contains 17 residues. CDR3 in DNA: TGTGCCAGCAGCGGGGACAGGGGGGCTAATAGCAATCAGCCCCAGCATTTT. Amino acid sequence: CASSGDRGANSNQPQHF.